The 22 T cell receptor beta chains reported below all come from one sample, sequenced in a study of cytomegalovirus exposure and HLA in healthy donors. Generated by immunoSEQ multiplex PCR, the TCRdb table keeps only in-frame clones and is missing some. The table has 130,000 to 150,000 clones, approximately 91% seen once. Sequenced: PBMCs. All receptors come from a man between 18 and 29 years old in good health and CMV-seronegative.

CDR3 nucleotide sequence: TGTGCCAGCAGCGTAGTGCCGGGGTCGGATACGCAGTATTTT. It yields the protein CASSVVPGSDTQYF. The chain recombines TRBV9 with TRBJ2-3; D might be TRBD2 (5 bases). The CDR3 has 14 amino acids. Trimming left V 0 bases short and J 6 bases short, with 11 bases between. CDR1 is SGDLS and CDR2 is YYNGEE in the germline V gene. The whole variable domain, filled in from reference TRBV9 and TRBJ2-3, reads DSGVTQTPKHLITATGQRVTLRCSPRSGDLSVYWYQQSLDQGLQFLIQYYNGEERAKGNILERFSAQQFPDLHSELNLSSLELGDSALYFCASSVVPGSDTQYFGPGTRLTVL.

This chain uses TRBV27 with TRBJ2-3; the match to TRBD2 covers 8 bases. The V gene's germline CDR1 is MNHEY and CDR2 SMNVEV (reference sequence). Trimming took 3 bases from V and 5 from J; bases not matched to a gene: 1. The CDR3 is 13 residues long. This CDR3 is CASSLTSVDTQYF. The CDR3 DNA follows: TGTGCCAGCAGTTTGACTAGCGTAGATACGCAGTATTTT.

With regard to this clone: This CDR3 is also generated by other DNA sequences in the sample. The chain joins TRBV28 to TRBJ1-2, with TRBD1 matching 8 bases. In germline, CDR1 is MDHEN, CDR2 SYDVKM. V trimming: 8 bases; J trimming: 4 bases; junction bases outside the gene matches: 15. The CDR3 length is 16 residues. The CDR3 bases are TGTGCCAGCGCTTTCCTGGACAGGGCATCCTCCTATGGCTACACCTTC. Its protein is CASAFLDRASSYGYTF.

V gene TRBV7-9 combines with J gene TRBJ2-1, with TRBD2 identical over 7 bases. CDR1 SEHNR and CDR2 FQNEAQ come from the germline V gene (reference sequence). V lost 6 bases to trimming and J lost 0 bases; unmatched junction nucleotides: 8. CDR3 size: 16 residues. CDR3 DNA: TGTGCCAGCAGTGGTTCGGGCGGGAGCTCCTACAATGAGCAGTTCTTC. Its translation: CASSGSGGSSYNEQFF.

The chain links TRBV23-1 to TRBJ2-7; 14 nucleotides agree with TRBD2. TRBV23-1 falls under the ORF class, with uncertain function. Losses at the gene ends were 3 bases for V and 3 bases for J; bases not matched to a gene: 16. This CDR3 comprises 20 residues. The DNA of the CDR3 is TGCGCCAGCAGTCAGCCGTGGACTAGCGGGGGGCTTAAAGGGATCTACGAGCAGTACTTC. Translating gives CASSQPWTSGGLKGIYEQYF.

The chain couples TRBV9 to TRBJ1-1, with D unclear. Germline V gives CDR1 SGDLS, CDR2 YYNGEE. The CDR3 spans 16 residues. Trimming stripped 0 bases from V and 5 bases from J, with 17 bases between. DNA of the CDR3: TGTGCCAGCAGCGTAGATCCGGGATGGGTTGGTACTGAAGCTTTCTTT. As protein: CASSVDPGWVGTEAFF.

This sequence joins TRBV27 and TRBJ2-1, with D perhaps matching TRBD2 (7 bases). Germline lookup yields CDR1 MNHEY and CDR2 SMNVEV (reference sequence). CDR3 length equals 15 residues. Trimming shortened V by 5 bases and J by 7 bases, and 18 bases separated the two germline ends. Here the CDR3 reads CASSALGGGPNEQFF. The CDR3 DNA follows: TGTGCCAGCAGTGCCCTTGGGGGGGGGCCTAATGAGCAGTTCTTC.

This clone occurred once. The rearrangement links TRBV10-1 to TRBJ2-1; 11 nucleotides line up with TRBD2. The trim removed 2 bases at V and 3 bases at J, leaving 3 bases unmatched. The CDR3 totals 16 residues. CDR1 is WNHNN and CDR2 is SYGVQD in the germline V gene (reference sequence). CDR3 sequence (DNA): TGCGCCAGCAGTGAGACTAGCGGGAGTGTCTACAATGAGCAGTTCTTC. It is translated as CASSETSGSVYNEQFF.

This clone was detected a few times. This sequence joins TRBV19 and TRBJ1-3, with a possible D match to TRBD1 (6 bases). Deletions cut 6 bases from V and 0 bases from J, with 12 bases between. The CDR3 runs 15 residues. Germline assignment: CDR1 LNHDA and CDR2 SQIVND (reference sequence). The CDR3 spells CASRNTGRSGNTIYF. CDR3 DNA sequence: TGTGCCAGTAGGAATACAGGGCGCTCTGGAAACACCATATATTTT.

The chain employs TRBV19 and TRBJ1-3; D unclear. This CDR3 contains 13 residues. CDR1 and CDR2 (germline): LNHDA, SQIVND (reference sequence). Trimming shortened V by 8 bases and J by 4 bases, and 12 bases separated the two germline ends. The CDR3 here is CASASGWGNTIYF. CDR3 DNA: TGTGCCAGTGCCTCCGGGTGGGGAAACACCATATATTTT.

CDR3 sequence: CASSYSNRANTEAFF. The CDR3 DNA follows: TGTGCCAGCAGTTACTCTAACAGGGCTAACACTGAAGCTTTCTTT. The chain joins TRBV6-5 to TRBJ1-1; possible D gene TRBD1, 6 bases. Germline CDR1 MNHEY, CDR2 SVGAGI. CDR3 length: 15 residues. With 0 bases removed from V and 2 bases from J, the gap between germline ends came to 10 bases.

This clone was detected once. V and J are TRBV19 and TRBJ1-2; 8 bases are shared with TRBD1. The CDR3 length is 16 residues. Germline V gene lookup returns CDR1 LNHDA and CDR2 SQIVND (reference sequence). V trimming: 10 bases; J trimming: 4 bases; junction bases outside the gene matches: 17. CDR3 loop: CATVGQGSEAIYGYTF. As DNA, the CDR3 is TGTGCCACCGTCGGACAGGGCTCGGAGGCTATCTATGGCTACACCTTC.

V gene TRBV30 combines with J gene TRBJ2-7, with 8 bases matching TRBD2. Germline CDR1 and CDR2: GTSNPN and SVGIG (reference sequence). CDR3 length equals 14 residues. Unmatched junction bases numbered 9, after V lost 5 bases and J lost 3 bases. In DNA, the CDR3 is TGTGCCTGGTCCGGCCCCGGGACTAGCTACGAGCAGTACTTC. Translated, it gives CAWSGPGTSYEQYF.

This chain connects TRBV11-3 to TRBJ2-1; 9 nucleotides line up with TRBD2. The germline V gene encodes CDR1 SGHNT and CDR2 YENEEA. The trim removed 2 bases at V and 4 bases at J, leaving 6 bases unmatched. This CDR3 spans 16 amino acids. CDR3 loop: CASSLFGSGSYNEQFF. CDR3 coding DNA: TGTGCCAGCAGCTTATTTGGTAGCGGGAGTTACAATGAGCAGTTCTTC. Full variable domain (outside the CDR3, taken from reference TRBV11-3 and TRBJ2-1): EAGVVQSPRYKIIEKKQPVAFWCNPISGHNTLYWYLQNLGQGPELLIRYENEEAVDDSQLPKDRFSAERLKGVDSTLKIQPAELGDSAVYLCASSLFGSGSYNEQFFGPGTRLTVL.

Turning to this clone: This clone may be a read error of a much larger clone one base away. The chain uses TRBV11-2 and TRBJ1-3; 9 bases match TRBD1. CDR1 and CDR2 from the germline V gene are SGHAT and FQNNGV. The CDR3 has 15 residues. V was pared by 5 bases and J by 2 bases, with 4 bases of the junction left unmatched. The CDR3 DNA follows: TGTGCCAGCAGCGCGGGACAGGGACCTGGAAACACCATATATTTT. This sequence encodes CASSAGQGPGNTIYF. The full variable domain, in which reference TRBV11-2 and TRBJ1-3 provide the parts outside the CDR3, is EAGVAQSPRYKIIEKRQSVAFWCNPISGHATLYWYQQILGQGPKLLIQFQNNGVVDDSQLPKDRFSAERLKGVDSTLKIQPAKLEDSAVYLCASSAGQGPGNTIYFGEGSWLTVV.

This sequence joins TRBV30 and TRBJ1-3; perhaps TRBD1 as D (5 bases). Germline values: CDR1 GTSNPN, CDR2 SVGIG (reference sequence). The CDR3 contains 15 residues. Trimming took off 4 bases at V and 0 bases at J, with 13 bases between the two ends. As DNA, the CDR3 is TGTGCCTGGAAGCGAGGCAGGGTCTCTGGAAACACCATATATTTT. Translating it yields CAWKRGRVSGNTIYF.

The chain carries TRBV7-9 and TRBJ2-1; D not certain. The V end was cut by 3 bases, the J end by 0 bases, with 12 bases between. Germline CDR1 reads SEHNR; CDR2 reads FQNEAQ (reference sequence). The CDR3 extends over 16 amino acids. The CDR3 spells CASSLFGGISYNEQFF. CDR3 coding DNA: TGTGCCAGCAGCTTGTTCGGCGGAATCTCCTACAATGAGCAGTTCTTC.

DNA for the CDR3: TGCGCCAGCAGCTTGACCCTAGCGGGGGGTGGTAATGAGCAGTTCTTC. Translation gives CASSLTLAGGGNEQFF. V is TRBV5-1 and J is TRBJ2-1; 11 positions agree with TRBD2. This CDR3 is built from 16 residues. Looked up from germline, CDR1 is SGHRS and CDR2 is YFSETQ. The V gene end was trimmed by 1 base and the J gene end by 7 bases; junction bases not matched to a gene: 7.

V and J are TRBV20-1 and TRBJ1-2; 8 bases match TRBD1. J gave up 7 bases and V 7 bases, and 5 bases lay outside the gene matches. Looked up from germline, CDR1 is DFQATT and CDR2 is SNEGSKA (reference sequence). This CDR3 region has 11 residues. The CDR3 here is CSGQGAPGYTF. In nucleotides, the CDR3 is TGCAGTGGTCAGGGGGCGCCTGGCTACACCTTC.

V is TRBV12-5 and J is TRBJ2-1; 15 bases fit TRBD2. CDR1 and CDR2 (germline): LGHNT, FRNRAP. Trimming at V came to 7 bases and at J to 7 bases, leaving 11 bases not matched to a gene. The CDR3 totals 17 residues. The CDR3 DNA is TGTGCTAGTGATCCGGGACTAGCGGGAGGTCGGCGGAATGAGCAGTTCTTC. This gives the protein CASDPGLAGGRRNEQFF.

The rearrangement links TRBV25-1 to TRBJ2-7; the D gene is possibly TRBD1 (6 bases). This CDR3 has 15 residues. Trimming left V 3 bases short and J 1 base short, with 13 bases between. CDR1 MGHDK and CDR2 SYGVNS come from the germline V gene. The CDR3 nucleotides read TGTGCCAGCAGTGACGATGGAACAGGGTCCTACGAGCAGTACTTC. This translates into CASSDDGTGSYEQYF.

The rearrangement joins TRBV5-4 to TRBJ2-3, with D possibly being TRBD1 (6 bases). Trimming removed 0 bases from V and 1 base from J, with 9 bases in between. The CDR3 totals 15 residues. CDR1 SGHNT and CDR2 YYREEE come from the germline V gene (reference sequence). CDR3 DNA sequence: TGTGCCAGCAGCTTGGAGGGGGTTGGCACAGATACGCAGTATTTT. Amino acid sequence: CASSLEGVGTDTQYF.